This paragraph reports one T cell receptor beta chain. The protocol was immunoSEQ multiplex PCR, while the TCRdb copy is restricted to in-frame clones and leaves out a portion. The sample yields around 180,000 clones, about 82% seen once. This specimen comes from a study of blood T cell repertoires in COVID-19. The CDR3 spans 14 residues. With 6 bases removed from V and 4 bases from J, the gap between germline ends came to 15 bases. Germline V gene lookup returns CDR1 WSHSY and CDR2 SAAADI. This chain connects TRBV10-2 to TRBJ1-1, with D possibly being TRBD1 (5 bases). Source material: peripheral blood. This receptor was obtained from a man between 70 and 80 years old with active or convalescent COVID-19. CDR3 nucleotide sequence: TGCGCCAGCAGGCCAGGGATTCCCAGCACTGAAGCTTTCTTT. Its protein is CASRPGIPSTEAFF.